This TCR beta chain was captured in a study of blood T cell repertoires in COVID-19. Study at large: Samples of COVID-19 (acute and convalescent) were obtained from the United States, Italy and Spain. PBMCs, B-cell-depleted T cells, or T cells were the source of the cDNA or gDNA that made up the material.

CDR3 size: 11 residues. V lost 6 bases and J 4 bases, leaving 9 bases between the germline ends. CDR1 DFQATT and CDR2 SNEGSKA come from the germline V gene (reference sequence). On this clone: The same CDR3 can be traced to other DNA sequences in this sample.

Source study methods: Amplified reference gene primers provided the basis for estimating nucleated cell counts. Repertoires were generated with immunoSEQ multiplex PCR, while TCRdb's copy carries only in-frame clones and drops some. That table gives V, J and clone size, and the DNA gave D and trimming. This table holds some 180,000 clones, more than 75% found once. The TCR was taken from a man aged 45 to 65 who had recovered from COVID-19. This chain uses TRBV20-1 with TRBJ1-2; TRBD1 might be the D (6 bases). The sequencing sample was made of peripheral blood. CDR3 sequence: CSATGIYGYTF. As DNA, the CDR3 is TGCAGTGCGACAGGAATCTATGGCTACACCTTC.